The source of this TCR beta chain is a study of glioma-infiltrating T cells after dendritic cell vaccination. Some clones are missing from TCRdb's copy, which holds only in-frame ones; the method was immunoSEQ multiplex PCR. The sample holds about 50,000 clones, over 75% seen once. About this clone: Antigen specificity is unknown.

CDR3 length: 16 residues. In germline, CDR1 is SGHRS, CDR2 YFSETQ. Trimming removed 4 bases at V and 4 bases at J, with 20 bases between. The study, taken as a whole, reports: Higher TCR clonality did not directly relate to longer survival.

Time point specified: after dendritic cell vaccination, including at tumor progression/relapse. Specimen: blood, collected after dendritic cell vaccination. The receptor was isolated from a human donor with glioblastoma. The chain has TRBV5-1 and TRBJ1-1; TRBD1 might be the D (6 bases). CDR3 sequence: CASSTNQGNSVTEAFF. The CDR3 nucleotides read TGCGCCAGCAGCACTAATCAGGGGAACTCGGTCACTGAAGCTTTCTTT.